This paragraph covers one T cell receptor (beta chain) sequence. The nonmyeloablative bone marrow transplants came from related graft donors, with transient mixed chimerism. This entry belongs to a study of Tregs in tolerant kidney transplant recipients. This CDR3 has 13 residues. The J segment lost 4 bases and the V segment lost 4 bases, leaving 5 bases of the junction unmatched. Germline-derived CDR1 and CDR2 are GTSNPN and SVGIG (reference sequence). Sequencing was performed with immunoSEQ multiplex PCR; in TCRdb, only in-frame clones are kept and a portion is missing. Altogether 65,000 or so clones are present, about 87% being singletons, with the ten largest covering around 4.1%.

This chain links TRBV30 with TRBJ1-2; 8 nucleotides agree with TRBD1. This clonotype originated in a human patient who received a combined kidney and bone marrow transplant. Some T cells may possibly be graft donor cells. The specimen comprised CD4+ T cells from blood (PBMCs), sampled 6 months after the transplant. CDR3 DNA: TGTGCCTGGACCCTACAGGGGGGCTATGGCTACACCTTC. Encoded protein: CAWTLQGGYGYTF.